This entry is about one T cell receptor (beta chain). What it recognizes is unknown. The data originate from a study of T cell responses to AZD1222 COVID-19 vaccine. Turning to the study itself: Second-dose recipients at about 4 or about 12 weeks were treated as one pooled group. Findings of the study overall: The sample set comprised mostly white British donors with more females, and clonal diversity was possibly underestimated. Spike-specific TCR breadth rose after two AZD1222 doses, and depth rose as well. Spike-wide vaccine-associated CD4 TCRs dominated at 160-218 and 743-854.

Trimming took 2 bases from V and 5 from J; bases not matched to a gene: 9. Germline CDR1 MGHRA, CDR2 YSYEKL. CDR3 length equals 18 residues. The repertoire was sequenced with immunoSEQ multiplex PCR; TCRdb's copy has only in-frame clones and lacks some. The table includes 96,000 or so clones, 80% to 90% detected once. The source material was peripheral blood, sampled on day 0 of AZD1222 vaccination. This TCR derives from an adult in good health. The genes are TRBV4-1 and TRBJ2-3; TRBD2 agrees at 14 bases. The CDR3 region is CASSQLTRTSGGRDTQYF. The CDR3 nucleotides read TGCGCCAGCAGCCAACTAACCCGGACTAGCGGGGGGCGAGATACGCAGTATTTT.